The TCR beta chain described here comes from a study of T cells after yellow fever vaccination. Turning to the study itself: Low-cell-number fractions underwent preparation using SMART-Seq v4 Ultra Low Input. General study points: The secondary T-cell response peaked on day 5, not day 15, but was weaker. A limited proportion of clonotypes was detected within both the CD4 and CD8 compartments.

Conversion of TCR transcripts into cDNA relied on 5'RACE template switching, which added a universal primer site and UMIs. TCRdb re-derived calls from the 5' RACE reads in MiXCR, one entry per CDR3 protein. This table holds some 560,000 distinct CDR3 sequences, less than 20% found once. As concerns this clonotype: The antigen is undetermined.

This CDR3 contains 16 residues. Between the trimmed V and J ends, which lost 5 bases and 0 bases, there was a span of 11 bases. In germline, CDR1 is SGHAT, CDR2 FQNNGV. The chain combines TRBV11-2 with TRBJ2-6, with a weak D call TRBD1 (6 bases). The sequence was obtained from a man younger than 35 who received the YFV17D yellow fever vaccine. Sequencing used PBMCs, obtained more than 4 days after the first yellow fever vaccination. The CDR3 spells CASSPGQNSGANVLTF. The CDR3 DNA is TGTGCCAGCAGCCCGGGACAAAACTCTGGGGCCAACGTCCTGACTTTC. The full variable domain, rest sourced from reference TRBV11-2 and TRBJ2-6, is EAGVAQSPRYKIIEKRQSVAFWCNPISGHATLYWYQQILGQGPKLLIQFQNNGVVDDSQLPKDRFSAERLKGVDSTLKIQPAKLEDSAVYLCASSPGQNSGANVLTFGAGSRLTVL.